Listed below are T cell receptor beta chains from one sample, sequenced in a study of post-analysis software for immune sequencing data. TCRdb independently ran MiXCR on the PCR reads; one entry per CDR3 protein. The sample shows roughly 800,000 distinct CDR3 sequences, about 57% of them seen only once. The sequenced material came from blood. The receptors stem from a girl aged 10-17 years with multiple sclerosis. CDR3s include the opening cysteine and the closing phenylalanine or tryptophan. A D gene is named only where the DNA matches it firmly. Part of the rows lack a size; the others show once, few, many or a class for expanded clones.

>16|-|TRBJ2-5|TRBD2|TRBV20-1
CSARVTSGGNQETQYF
TGCAGTGCTAGAGTAACTAGCGGGGGGAACCAAGAGACCCAGTACTTC
>17|-|TRBJ2-5|TRBD1|TRBV5-1
CASSLVRTGLNQETQYF
TGCGCCAGCAGCTTGGTACGGACAGGTCTCAACCAAGAGACCCAGTACTTC
>20|-|TRBJ2-4|TRBD2|TRBV7-2
CASSLRPGTRFLGDKNIQYF
TGTGCCAGCAGCTTAAGACCCGGGACTAGGTTCCTTGGAGACAAAAACATTCAGTACTTC
>13|-|TRBJ2-1|-|TRBV7-2
CASSPQTGGEQFF
TGTGCCAGCAGCCCCCAGACTGGGGGTGAGCAGTTCTTC
>15|-|TRBJ2-1|-|TRBV7-2
CASSSNTGSYNEQFF
TGTGCCAGCAGCTCGAACACCGGCTCCTACAATGAGCAGTTCTTC
>13|-|TRBJ2-1|TRBD2|TRBV20-1
CSAQAGGPNEQFF
TGCAGTGCCCAAGCGGGGGGTCCGAATGAGCAGTTCTTC
>15|-|TRBJ2-7|TRBD1|TRBV20-1
CSASVPGQRSYEQYF
TGCAGTGCTAGCGTCCCGGGACAGCGATCCTACGAGCAGTACTTC
>14|once|TRBJ2-2|-|TRBV12-3/TRBV12-4
CASSPPKGSGELFF
TGTGCCAGCAGCCCCCCAAAGGGGAGCGGGGAGCTGTTTTTT
>16|-|TRBJ1-1|-|TRBV5-1
CASSLNGAVGNTEAFF
TGCGCCAGCAGCTTGAATGGGGCGGTGGGGAACACTGAAGCTTTCTTT
>16|-|TRBJ2-7|-|TRBV27
CASSLLQGPISYEQYF
TGTGCCAGCAGTTTATTACAGGGCCCGATCTCCTACGAGCAGTACTTC
>14|few|TRBJ1-4|-|TRBV5-1
CASSLTGRNEKLFF
TGCGCCAGCAGCTTGACAGGGCGGAATGAAAAACTGTTTTTT
>13|-|TRBJ1-6|TRBD1|TRBV5-1
CASSWDRDSPLHF
TGCGCCAGCAGCTGGGACAGGGACTCACCCCTCCACTTT
>15|-|TRBJ2-4|-|TRBV5-4
CASSSQRLAKNIQYF
TGTGCCAGCAGCTCCCAGCGGTTAGCCAAAAACATTCAGTACTTC
>13|few|TRBJ2-7|-|TRBV20-1
CSAPPGSSYEQYF
TGCAGTGCGCCCCCGGGGAGCTCCTACGAGCAGTACTTC
>13|few|TRBJ2-1|-|TRBV7-2
CASSSTPPAGEFF
TGTGCCAGCAGCTCTACCCCTCCGGCAGGGGAGTTCTTC
>12|few|TRBJ2-5|-|TRBV12-3/TRBV12-4
CASAMRQETQYF
TGTGCCAGCGCCATGAGACAAGAGACCCAGTACTTC
>16|-|TRBJ2-7|-|TRBV12-3/TRBV12-4
CASSLSVVSSYNEQYF
TGTGCCAGCAGTTTAAGCGTTGTAAGCTCCTACAATGAGCAGTACTTC
>15|-|TRBJ2-7|TRBD1|TRBV2
CASSDGTGSIHEQYF
TGTGCCAGCAGTGATGGGACAGGGTCGATCCACGAGCAGTACTTC
>15|-|TRBJ2-7|TRBD2|TRBV20-1
CSARDPLAGAGEQYF
TGCAGTGCTAGAGATCCCCTAGCGGGAGCAGGCGAGCAGTACTTC
>12|-|TRBJ1-2|-|TRBV10-2
CASSRGTEGYTF
TGCGCCAGCAGTAGGGGTACAGAGGGCTACACCTTC
>15|-|TRBJ2-5|-|TRBV7-9
CASSWSGLGGETQYF
TGTGCCAGCAGCTGGTCGGGGTTAGGGGGAGAGACCCAGTACTTC
>16|-|TRBJ2-5|TRBD2|TRBV20-1
CSARSGGAWFRETQYF
TGCAGTGCTAGAAGCGGGGGGGCCTGGTTCAGAGAGACCCAGTACTTC
>12|-|TRBJ1-2|TRBD1|TRBV20-1
CSARTGGGGYTF
TGCAGTGCTAGAACAGGGGGGGGCGGCTACACCTTC
>16|few|TRBJ2-3|TRBD2|TRBV29-1
CSVAGTGSGGVDTQYF
TGCAGCGTTGCCGGGACTGGGTCGGGAGGTGTAGATACGCAGTATTTT
>13|-|TRBJ1-4|TRBD1|TRBV7-9
CASSPGQHEKLFF
TGTGCCAGCAGCCCGGGACAGCATGAAAAACTGTTTTTT
>19|-|TRBJ1-2|-|TRBV7-9
CASGLNPTRGRDPLHGYTF
TGTGCCAGCGGCTTAAACCCGACTAGGGGCCGAGACCCCCTCCATGGCTACACCTTC
>14|few|TRBJ2-3|-|TRBV10-2
CASSEGLVADTQYF
TGCGCCAGCAGTGAGGGTCTAGTAGCAGATACGCAGTATTTT
>15|-|TRBJ1-1|-|TRBV7-2
CASSLGVRVNTEAFF
TGTGCCAGCAGCTTAGGAGTCAGGGTGAACACTGAAGCTTTCTTT